The 28 T cell receptor beta chains below come from one sample, sequenced in a study of cytomegalovirus exposure and HLA in healthy donors. Researchers ran the PCR with 60 Vbeta and 13 Jbeta primers. Profiled with immunoSEQ multiplex PCR; TCRdb holds only in-frame clones, not every one. The sample consists of roughly 200,000 clones, roughly 80% of them appearing once. The source material was PBMCs. Receptors were obtained from a woman in her 50s in good health and CMV-seronegative.

The DNA of the CDR3 is TGTGCCAGCAGTTTGACTAGCGGGTATCGGGTGGGGGAGCTGTTTTTT. It encodes CASSLTSGYRVGELFF. The chain employs TRBV2 and TRBJ2-2; 10 nucleotides match TRBD2. After removal of 5 bases from V and 8 bases from J, the junction contained 11 bases not matched to a gene. CDR3 size: 16 residues. CDR1 is SNHLY, CDR2 FYNNEI, per germline.

This rearrangement joins TRBV23-1 to TRBJ1-6; a possible D gene is TRBD1 (5 bases). TRBV23-1 falls under the ORF class, with uncertain function. The CDR3 consists of 15 residues. Trimming stripped 0 bases from V and 7 bases from J, with 10 bases between. The CDR3 region has the DNA TGCGCCAGCAGTCAATCGAAGGAGGGGAATTCACCCCTCCACTTT. Its translation is CASSQSKEGNSPLHF.

V gene TRBV6-1 combines with J gene TRBJ1-2; D might be TRBD1 (5 bases). The CDR3 covers 13 residues. The V end lost 6 bases, the J end lost 8 bases, and 16 bases lay between the germline ends. The germline CDR1 and CDR2 sequences are MNHNS and SASEGT. CDR3 amino acids: CASRTGTWGGYTF. CDR3 nucleotides: TGTGCCAGCAGAACCGGGACTTGGGGGGGCTACACCTTC.

This chain connects TRBV30 to TRBJ2-1; 10 bases map to TRBD2. The CDR3 consists of 15 residues. Germline-derived CDR1 and CDR2 are GTSNPN and SVGIG (reference sequence). Trimming removed 6 bases from V and 2 bases from J; junction bases left unmatched: 7. The CDR3 region is CACSAGGPTYNEQFF. CDR3 DNA sequence: TGTGCCTGTTCAGCGGGAGGGCCGACCTACAATGAGCAGTTCTTC.

The genes are TRBV11-2 and TRBJ2-7, with D unresolved. The V end lost 1 base, the J end lost 4 bases, and 5 bases lay between the germline ends. Germline V gives CDR1 SGHAT, CDR2 FQNNGV. The CDR3 sequence is 12 residues long. CDR3 loop: CASSLVEYEQYF. The CDR3 region has the DNA TGTGCCAGCAGCTTAGTGGAGTACGAGCAGTACTTC.

V gene TRBV30 combines with J gene TRBJ2-7; D may be TRBD2 (6 bases). The germline gives CDR1 GTSNPN, CDR2 SVGIG (reference sequence). V gave up 4 bases and J gave up 4 bases, with 14 bases separating them. The length of the CDR3 is 13 residues. The CDR3 sequence: CAWNPTAGYEQYF. The CDR3 bases are TGTGCCTGGAACCCAACGGCGGGGTACGAGCAGTACTTC. The full variable domain, rest sourced from reference TRBV30 and TRBJ2-7, is SQTIHQWPATLVQPVGSPLSLECTVEGTSNPNLYWYRQAAGRGLQLLFYSVGIGQISSEVPQNLSASRPQDRQFILSSKKLLLSDSGFYLCAWNPTAGYEQYFGPGTRLTVT.

The chain carries TRBV6-5 and TRBJ1-5; weak D call: TRBD1 (5 bases). The germline V gene has CDR1 MNHEY and CDR2 SVGAGI. The CDR3 has 14 amino acids. The V end lost 2 bases, the J end lost 6 bases, and 11 bases lay between the germline ends. CDR3 protein: CASSYIQGGQPQHF. For the CDR3, the DNA is TGTGCCAGCAGTTACATCCAGGGCGGTCAGCCCCAGCATTTT.

The chain recombines TRBV4-1 with TRBJ2-1; tentatively, D is TRBD2 (5 bases). Germline V CDR1 and CDR2: MGHRA, YSYEKL. This CDR3 contains 16 residues. The V gene lost 0 bases and the J gene lost 7 bases, with 16 bases spanning the gap. The CDR3 region is CASSQDRTHRSNEQFF. CDR3 bases: TGCGCCAGCAGCCAAGATAGGACTCACCGGTCAAATGAGCAGTTCTTC.

This chain links TRBV5-4 with TRBJ2-7; 9 bases match TRBD1. There are 15 residues in the CDR3. Germline loops: CDR1 SGHNT, CDR2 YYREEE (reference sequence). V dropped 5 bases and J dropped 4; count of bases not matched to a gene: 10. The CDR3 bases are TGTGCCAGCAGACCGCGACAGGGGGAATCGTACGAGCAGTACTTC. Its protein is CASRPRQGESYEQYF. Based on the CDR3 plus reference TRBV5-4 and TRBJ2-7, the full variable domain is ETGVTQSPTHLIKTRGQQVTLRCSSQSGHNTVSWYQQALGQGPQFIFQYYREEENGRGNFPPRFSGLQFPNYSSELNVNALELDDSALYLCASRPRQGESYEQYFGPGTRLTVT.

This chain uses TRBV20-1 with TRBJ2-1, with D possibly TRBD1 on 5 matching bases. Trimming removed 6 bases from V and 10 bases from J, with 10 bases in between. The CDR3 sequence is 10 residues long. Germline CDR1 reads DFQATT; CDR2 reads SNEGSKA (reference sequence). The CDR3 reads CSARGWEQFF. DNA for the CDR3: TGCAGTGCAAGGGGTTGGGAGCAGTTCTTC.

This clone has more than one count but fewer than ten. This rearrangement joins TRBV19 to TRBJ2-4; 8 nucleotides match TRBD2. The J segment lost 7 bases and the V segment lost 5 bases, leaving 16 bases of the junction unmatched. Germline CDR1 is LNHDA and CDR2 is SQIVND (reference sequence). The CDR3 totals 17 residues. CDR3 protein: CASSQLAGRAPKNIQYF. As DNA, the CDR3 is TGTGCCAGTAGTCAATTAGCGGGAAGGGCCCCAAAGAACATTCAGTACTTC.

J is TRBJ2-1 and V is TRBV19, with TRBD1 identical over 8 bases. V lost 0 bases to trimming and J lost 4 bases; unmatched junction nucleotides: 2. Germline V gene lookup returns CDR1 LNHDA and CDR2 SQIVND (reference sequence). CDR3 length equals 15 residues. CDR3 bases: TGTGCCAGTAGTATAGAGGGGACAGGTTACAATGAGCAGTTCTTC. It encodes CASSIEGTGYNEQFF. Filled out from reference TRBV19 and TRBJ2-1, the complete variable domain reads DGGITQSPKYLFRKEGQNVTLSCEQNLNHDAMYWYRQDPGQGLRLIYYSQIVNDFQKGDIAEGYSVSREKKESFPLTVTSAQKNPTAFYLCASSIEGTGYNEQFFGPGTRLTVL.

This chain links TRBV5-4 with TRBJ2-3; TRBD2 matches at 12 bases. The ends lost 1 base at V and 7 bases at J; junction bases unmatched: 7. The germline V gene encodes CDR1 SGHNT and CDR2 YYREEE (reference sequence). This CDR3 has 16 residues. This CDR3 reads CASSLIPTSGGNTQYF. The CDR3 DNA is TGTGCCAGCAGCTTGATTCCGACTAGCGGGGGAAATACGCAGTATTTT. Together with reference TRBV5-4 and TRBJ2-3, the CDR3 gives the full variable domain: ETGVTQSPTHLIKTRGQQVTLRCSSQSGHNTVSWYQQALGQGPQFIFQYYREEENGRGNFPPRFSGLQFPNYSSELNVNALELDDSALYLCASSLIPTSGGNTQYFGPGTRLTVL.

This rearrangement joins TRBV2 to TRBJ2-1; TRBD1 might be the D (5 bases). Germline V gene data show CDR1 as SNHLY and CDR2 as FYNNEI. V lost 7 bases and J lost 2, with 15 bases in between. The CDR3 spans 15 residues. CDR3 sequence: CASKWGSHPYNEQFF. DNA for the CDR3: TGTGCCAGCAAATGGGGCAGTCATCCCTACAATGAGCAGTTCTTC.

A remark on this clone: The identical CDR3 is also encoded by other nucleotide sequences in the sample. The genes are TRBV5-1 and TRBJ1-1; D gene unclear. There are 11 residues in the CDR3. V gave up 4 bases and J gave up 5 bases, with 6 bases separating them. The germline CDR1 and CDR2 sequences are SGHRS and YFSETQ. CDR3 sequence reads: CASSAGTEAFF. The CDR3 DNA is TGCGCCAGCAGCGCAGGAACTGAAGCTTTCTTT.

V and J are TRBV6-1 and TRBJ2-1; 12 nucleotides align to TRBD2. The CDR3 is 15 amino acids. J was trimmed by 4 bases and V by 5 bases; bases with no gene match: 3. CDR1 is MNHNS and CDR2 is SASEGT in the germline V gene. Written as DNA, the CDR3 is TGTGCCAGCAGTCAAACTAGCGGGGGGTACAATGAGCAGTTCTTC. This translates into CASSQTSGGYNEQFF.

The V call is TRBV28, the J call TRBJ1-1, with TRBD1 matching over 9 bases. Unmatched junction bases numbered 8, after V lost 2 bases and J lost 4 bases. The CDR3 has 16 residues. Per the germline V gene, CDR1 is MDHEN and CDR2 is SYDVKM. The CDR3 DNA is TGTGCCAGCAGTTTACTAACAGGGGGCCGGGGCACTGAAGCTTTCTTT. Translated: CASSLLTGGRGTEAFF.

This chain links TRBV10-3 with TRBJ2-7; 8 bases agree with TRBD2. Germline V gene data show CDR1 as ENHRY and CDR2 as SYGVKD. The V and J ends lost 3 bases and 7 bases, in that order; junction bases with no gene match: 2. The CDR3 has 12 amino acids. In DNA, the CDR3 is TGTGCCATCAGTGACCCGGGGGGGGAGCAGTACTTC. Protein: CAISDPGGEQYF.

The chain uses TRBV6-5 and TRBJ2-1; D ambiguous. CDR3 size: 15 residues. The V end lost 0 bases, the J end lost 2 bases, and 8 bases lay between the germline ends. The germline V gene encodes CDR1 MNHEY and CDR2 SVGAGI. The CDR3: CASSYSDKAYNEQFF. CDR3 DNA sequence: TGTGCCAGCAGTTACTCCGACAAGGCCTACAATGAGCAGTTCTTC.

This chain joins TRBV2 and TRBJ2-5, with TRBD1 identical over 8 bases. The CDR3 totals 12 residues. J was trimmed by 3 bases and V by 11 bases; bases with no gene match: 5. Germline lookup yields CDR1 SNHLY and CDR2 FYNNEI. This CDR3 is CAGGQVKETQYF. CDR3 in DNA: TGTGCCGGGGGACAGGTAAAAGAGACCCAGTACTTC.

The rearrangement links TRBV5-1 to TRBJ2-7; 9 bases match TRBD2. CDR1 and CDR2 (germline): SGHRS, YFSETQ. The ends lost 2 bases at V and 3 bases at J; junction bases unmatched: 3. There are 14 residues in the CDR3. The CDR3 region is CASSFGTSNYEQYF. The CDR3 DNA sequence: TGCGCCAGCAGCTTCGGGACTAGCAACTACGAGCAGTACTTC.

The chain employs TRBV28 and TRBJ2-3; 9 bases map to TRBD1. Germline CDR1 is MDHEN and CDR2 is SYDVKM. The V segment lost 6 bases and the J segment 8 bases; nucleotides outside the gene matches: 12. This CDR3 comprises 15 residues. CDR3 region: CASSGPGQGVVTQYF. The DNA for the CDR3 is TGTGCCAGCAGCGGGCCGGGACAGGGTGTTGTTACGCAGTATTTT. Based on the CDR3 plus reference TRBV28 and TRBJ2-3, the full variable domain is DVKVTQSSRYLVKRTGEKVFLECVQDMDHENMFWYRQDPGLGLRLIYFSYDVKMKEKGDIPEGYSVSREKKERFSLILESASTNQTSMYLCASSGPGQGVVTQYFGPGTRLTVL.

The V gene is TRBV21-1, the J gene TRBJ1-5. TRBV21-1 is deemed a pseudogene. The CDR3 sequence is 13 residues long. CDR3 sequence: CATRRGGSQPQHF. CDR3 in DNA: TGTGCCACCCGGCGGGGGGGAAGTCAGCCCCAGCATTTT.

This chain links TRBV28 with TRBJ1-5; 9 nucleotides agree with TRBD1. Trimming took 8 bases from V and 7 from J; bases not matched to a gene: 6. The CDR3 runs 13 residues. Per germline, CDR1 MDHEN and CDR2 SYDVKM. The CDR3 reads CASATGGRQPQHF. CDR3 bases: TGTGCCAGCGCGACAGGGGGTCGACAGCCCCAGCATTTT.

The V call is TRBV15, the J call TRBJ1-5; D remains unclear. The V and J ends lost 3 bases and 7 bases respectively, with 13 bases between them. Germline CDR1 and CDR2: LNHNV and YYDKDF (reference sequence). The CDR3 is 14 amino acids. CDR3: CATSRSRGHQPQHF. As DNA, the CDR3 is TGTGCCACCAGCAGGTCGCGGGGTCACCAGCCCCAGCATTTT.

J is TRBJ1-4 and V is TRBV28; 8 nucleotides match TRBD1. The CDR3 has 17 residues. Germline trimming cut 4 bases from V and 4 bases from J; bases unmatched to any gene: 11. The germline V gene has CDR1 MDHEN and CDR2 SYDVKM. The CDR3 region has the DNA TGTGCCAGCAGTTCCGACAGGGGCTCAAATGATAATGAAAAACTGTTTTTT. Translated, it gives CASSSDRGSNDNEKLFF.

This chain links TRBV27 with TRBJ2-5, with 10 nucleotides matching TRBD2. Germline lookup yields CDR1 MNHEY and CDR2 SMNVEV (reference sequence). J gave up 5 bases and V 6 bases, and 18 bases lay outside the gene matches. The CDR3 is 18 amino acids. The chain's CDR3 is CASSQRRLAGGSVETQYF. Here the CDR3 DNA reads TGTGCCAGCAGCCAACGGCGGTTAGCGGGGGGCTCTGTGGAGACCCAGTACTTC.

This clone has only a few counts. V and J are TRBV28 and TRBJ2-5, with TRBD2 identical over 11 bases. The germline V gene encodes CDR1 MDHEN and CDR2 SYDVKM. The junction had 7 bases not matched to a gene; V was cut back by 6 bases and J by 4 bases. There are 15 residues in the CDR3. The DNA of the CDR3 is TGTGCCAGCAGCGCTCACCTAGCGGGGGGAGAGACCCAGTACTTC. Translating gives CASSAHLAGGETQYF.